This entry lists 9 T cell receptor beta chains sequenced from one sample in a study of blood T cell repertoires in COVID-19. TCRdb's copy holds only in-frame clones and misses some; the assay was immunoSEQ multiplex PCR. The data contain 200,000 to 250,000 clones, 80% to 90% of them singletons. The sample was PBMCs or T cells enriched from blood (not recorded which). The source is a woman in her 30s who had been exposed to COVID-19.

This clone appeared a single time. V usage is TRBV5-4 and J usage is TRBJ1-1, with 7 bases identical to TRBD1. In germline, CDR1 is SGHNT, CDR2 YYREEE (reference sequence). The CDR3 covers 14 residues. Trimming took 2 bases from V and 5 from J; bases not matched to a gene: 6. CDR3: CASSFSGGRTEAFF. Written as DNA, the CDR3 is TGTGCCAGCAGCTTTTCAGGGGGAAGGACTGAAGCTTTCTTT. The full variable domain, completed using reference TRBV5-4 and TRBJ1-1, is ETGVTQSPTHLIKTRGQQVTLRCSSQSGHNTVSWYQQALGQGPQFIFQYYREEENGRGNFPPRFSGLQFPNYSSELNVNALELDDSALYLCASSFSGGRTEAFFGQGTRLTVV.

This chain joins TRBV2 and TRBJ2-6, with no clear D. This CDR3 is built from 15 residues. CDR1 and CDR2 (germline): SNHLY, FYNNEI. Trimming removed 5 bases at V and 0 bases at J, with 8 bases between. The CDR3: CASSRVFSGANVLTF. CDR3 coding DNA: TGTGCCAGCAGTCGAGTTTTCTCTGGGGCCAACGTCCTGACTTTC. The variable domain in full, with the rest retrieved from reference TRBV2 and TRBJ2-6, is EPEVTQTPSHQVTQMGQEVILRCVPISNHLYFYWYRQILGQKVEFLVSFYNNEISEKSEIFDDQFSVERPDGSNFTLKIRSTKLEDSAMYFCASSRVFSGANVLTFGAGSRLTVL.

The rearrangement links TRBV19 to TRBJ2-1; tentatively, D is TRBD2 (6 bases). CDR1 LNHDA and CDR2 SQIVND come from the germline V gene (reference sequence). Deletions cut 4 bases from V and 4 bases from J, with 11 bases between. The CDR3 loop spans 14 amino acids. CDR3 residues: CASSRVLAYNEQFF. DNA for the CDR3: TGTGCCAGTAGTAGAGTCCTAGCGTACAATGAGCAGTTCTTC.

V gene TRBV3-1 (or the pseudogene TRBV3-2) combines with J gene TRBJ2-5; D perhaps matches TRBD1 (5 bases). CDR3 length: 15 amino acids. The V gene lost 4 bases and the J gene lost 2 bases, with 14 bases spanning the gap. The germline gives CDR1 LGHDT, CDR2 YNNKEL (reference sequence). The CDR3: CASSPVWAGQETQYF. As DNA, the CDR3 is TGTGCCAGCAGCCCAGTTTGGGCAGGGCAAGAGACCCAGTACTTC.

The chain links TRBV6-5 to TRBJ1-6; 8 bases align to TRBD1. The CDR3 totals 16 residues. Germline values: CDR1 MNHEY, CDR2 SVGAGI. V lost 2 bases and J lost 3; bases outside the gene matches: 3. This chain's CDR3 is CASSYGTGYYNSPLHF. The CDR3 DNA reads as TGTGCCAGCAGTTACGGGACAGGTTACTATAATTCACCCCTCCACTTT.

The gene calls are TRBV4-1 and TRBJ2-1; 9 nucleotides line up with TRBD2. The CDR3 is made up of 17 amino acids. Losses at the gene ends were 0 bases for V and 9 bases for J; bases not matched to a gene: 12. Germline V gene sequence: CDR1 MGHRA, CDR2 YSYEKL. As DNA, the CDR3 is TGCGCCAGCAGCCAAGACCCCCCTTGGCGGGAGGGCCTTGAGCAGTTCTTC. This translates into CASSQDPPWREGLEQFF.

This rearrangement joins TRBV2 to TRBJ2-3, with 8 positions matching TRBD1. With 2 bases clipped from V and 2 bases from J, the junction kept 6 bases outside the gene matches. CDR1 SNHLY and CDR2 FYNNEI come from the germline V gene. CDR3 length: 16 residues. CDR3 in DNA: TGTGCCAGCAGTGAAAGGACAGGGAAATTCACAGATACGCAGTATTTT. Its translation: CASSERTGKFTDTQYF.

The chain uses TRBV18 and TRBJ1-6; D gene uncertain. CDR1 KGHSH and CDR2 LQKENI come from the germline V gene. The CDR3 has 14 residues. V shed 2 bases and J shed 10 bases, with 12 bases lying between them. The DNA of the CDR3 is TGTGCCAGCTCACCAGAGGGTCTTAACTCACCCCTCCACTTT. Translating gives CASSPEGLNSPLHF.

The J gene is TRBJ2-2, the V gene TRBV7-3; 13 nucleotides align to TRBD2. V gave up 5 bases and J gave up 2 bases; unmatched junction bases: 2. The CDR3 has 16 residues. CDR1 is SGHTA and CDR2 is FQGTGA in the germline V gene. The CDR3 loop is CASSPGLAGNTGELFF. The CDR3 DNA sequence: TGTGCCAGCAGCCCGGGACTAGCGGGAAACACCGGGGAGCTGTTTTTT.